Following are 30 T cell receptor beta chains from one sample sequenced in a study of blood T cell repertoires in COVID-19. Libraries were prepared by immunoSEQ multiplex PCR; TCRdb keeps only in-frame clonotypes and omits some of them. The table lists over 250,000 clones, 85% of them singletons. The specimen sequenced was peripheral blood. The receptors here all came from a human donor in a cohort sampled during active COVID-19.

The rearrangement uses TRBV18 and TRBJ2-7, with D uncertain. Trimming removed 10 bases at V and 6 bases at J, with 13 bases between. The CDR3 totals 11 residues. Per germline, CDR1 KGHSH and CDR2 LQKENI. CDR3 sequence (DNA): TGTGCCACCCAGGCCAACGGCGAGCAGTACTTC. As protein: CATQANGEQYF.

With respect to this clone: This sample also contains other DNA sequences that code for the same CDR3. CDR3 sequence: CASSLGVPTDTQYF. CDR3 coding DNA: TGTGCCAGCAGCCTGGGAGTCCCCACAGATACGCAGTATTTT. The chain uses TRBV3-1 (or the pseudogene TRBV3-2) and TRBJ2-3, with D maybe TRBD2 (5 bases). V gave up 4 bases and J gave up 2 bases, with 10 bases separating them. The CDR3 extends over 14 amino acids. Germline V gene lookup returns CDR1 LGHDT and CDR2 YNNKEL (reference sequence).

The gene calls are TRBV3-1 (or the pseudogene TRBV3-2) and TRBJ2-3, with 7 positions matching TRBD2. The junction had 9 bases not matched to a gene; V was cut back by 4 bases and J by 2 bases. The CDR3 loop spans 16 amino acids. The germline V gene has CDR1 LGHDT and CDR2 YNNKEL (reference sequence). The CDR3 protein is CASSRHYRDYTDTQYF. CDR3 sequence (DNA): TGTGCCAGCAGCCGCCATTACCGGGACTACACAGATACGCAGTATTTT.

The chain joins TRBV7-2 to TRBJ2-3; D perhaps matches TRBD2 (5 bases). The CDR3 is made up of 15 amino acids. Germline CDR1 SGHTA, CDR2 FQGNSA. Trimming pared 7 bases from V and 2 bases from J, leaving 16 bases between. CDR3 sequence (DNA): TGTGCCAGCACGCCGGACTTCCAATACACAGATACGCAGTATTTT. Protein product: CASTPDFQYTDTQYF.

The chain employs TRBV7-8 and TRBJ1-4; 7 nucleotides align to TRBD1. Germline V gene data show CDR1 as SGHVS and CDR2 as FQNEAQ. Trimming took 4 bases from V and 10 from J; bases not matched to a gene: 3. The CDR3 totals 12 residues. This CDR3 is CASSYNRGKLFF. In nucleotides, the CDR3 is TGTGCCAGCAGCTATAACAGGGGAAAACTGTTTTTT.

The J gene is TRBJ1-1, the V gene TRBV10-3; 7 nucleotides match TRBD1. Germline V lookup: CDR1 ENHRY, CDR2 SYGVKD. The CDR3 runs to 12 residues. Trimming cost V 4 bases and J 7 bases; bases outside gene matches: 3. The CDR3 DNA reads TGTGCCATCAGTGGAGGGGGCAGTGAAGCTTTCTTT. This gives the protein CAISGGGSEAFF.

V usage is TRBV7-6 and J usage is TRBJ2-2; 7 bases map to TRBD2. CDR1 and CDR2 (germline): SGHVS, FNYEAQ. With 1 base clipped from V and 4 bases from J, the junction kept 3 bases outside the gene matches. The CDR3 loop spans 15 amino acids. The CDR3 DNA sequence: TGTGCCAGCAGCTTAGAGGGAGGGGCCACCGGGGAGCTGTTTTTT. Amino acids: CASSLEGGATGELFF. The whole variable domain, filled in from reference TRBV7-6 and TRBJ2-2, reads GAGVSQSPRYKVTKRGQDVALRCDPISGHVSLYWYRQALGQGPEFLTYFNYEAQQDKSGLPNDRFSAERPEGSISTLTIQRTEQRDSAMYRCASSLEGGATGELFFGEGSRLTVL.

This chain joins TRBV6-5 and TRBJ1-5, with D hard to call. CDR3 length: 13 amino acids. Germline assignment: CDR1 MNHEY and CDR2 SVGAGI. V lost 7 bases, J lost 4 bases, and 11 bases lay in between. The CDR3 DNA is TGTGCCAGCACTTTCAGTTTGAATCAGCCCCAGCATTTT. Translation: CASTFSLNQPQHF.

The rearrangement joins TRBV5-4 to TRBJ1-2; D possibly corresponds to TRBD1 (5 bases). The germline V gene has CDR1 SGHNT and CDR2 YYREEE (reference sequence). V lost 2 bases and J lost 3, with 8 bases in between. The CDR3 spans 13 residues. CDR3 amino acids: CASSFDRDYGYTF. DNA of the CDR3: TGTGCCAGCAGCTTCGACAGAGACTATGGCTACACCTTC.

This chain joins TRBV5-1 and TRBJ2-1, with a weak D call TRBD2 (5 bases). The germline V gene has CDR1 SGHRS and CDR2 YFSETQ. The CDR3 spans 14 residues. V was trimmed by 7 bases and J by 1 base, leaving 12 bases between them. In DNA form, the CDR3 reads TGCGCCAGCGGCGGGTCTAGTTCCTACAATGAGCAGTTCTTC. It is translated as CASGGSSSYNEQFF.

This chain joins TRBV10-2 and TRBJ2-1, with TRBD2 matching over 10 bases. There are 16 residues in the CDR3. Trimming at V came to 5 bases and at J to 5 bases, leaving 9 bases not matched to a gene. Germline V CDR1 and CDR2: WSHSY, SAAADI. CDR3 DNA sequence: TGCGCCAGCAGTAAGGGGAAAGCGGGAGGGGACAATGAGCAGTTCTTC. It yields the protein CASSKGKAGGDNEQFF.

The J gene is TRBJ1-5, the V gene TRBV15; D remains unclear. The V end was cut by 0 bases, the J end by 6 bases, with 12 bases between. Germline V gene sequence: CDR1 LNHNV, CDR2 YYDKDF (reference sequence). The CDR3 loop spans 15 amino acids. CDR3 amino acids: CATSRDSFGGQPQHF. DNA of the CDR3: TGTGCCACCAGCAGAGATTCCTTTGGAGGTCAGCCCCAGCATTTT.

This clone showed up just once. The chain combines TRBV24-1 with TRBJ2-3, with D perhaps matching TRBD2 (5 bases). CDR1 is KGHDR and CDR2 is SFDVKD in the germline V gene. This CDR3 is 13 amino acids long. The V end lost 9 bases, the J end lost 4 bases, and 13 bases lay between the germline ends. CDR3: CATRGSAADTQYF. The CDR3 DNA reads TGTGCCACCCGAGGGTCGGCGGCAGATACGCAGTATTTT.

This clone was recorded a few times. This chain links TRBV2 with TRBJ1-5; 7 bases align to TRBD1. The germline gives CDR1 SNHLY, CDR2 FYNNEI. The CDR3 has 14 residues. The ends lost 7 bases at V and 4 bases at J; junction bases unmatched: 7. The CDR3 reads CASTRQGGNQPQHF. CDR3 DNA: TGTGCCAGCACCAGACAGGGAGGAAATCAGCCCCAGCATTTT.

The chain is built from TRBV19 and TRBJ1-5; 11 positions agree with TRBD1. This CDR3 is 15 amino acids long. V shed 6 bases and J 7 bases; nucleotides not matched to a gene: 8. The germline V gene has CDR1 LNHDA and CDR2 SQIVND (reference sequence). The chain's CDR3 is CASRWTGGAKQPQHF. In nucleotides, the CDR3 is TGTGCCAGTAGGTGGACAGGGGGCGCGAAACAGCCCCAGCATTTT.

This sequence joins TRBV6-5 and TRBJ2-7; D is undetermined. Trimming pared 4 bases from V and 6 bases from J, leaving 10 bases between. The CDR3 is made up of 12 amino acids. Looked up from germline, CDR1 is MNHEY and CDR2 is SVGAGI. The CDR3 here is CASSSTYFEQYF. CDR3 in DNA: TGTGCCAGCAGTTCAACGTACTTCGAGCAGTACTTC.

This clone was seen more than once but under ten times. The CDR3 protein is CASSFGTSREPQHF. In DNA, the CDR3 is TGTGCCAGCAGCTTCGGAACCTCGAGGGAGCCCCAGCATTTT. The V and J genes are TRBV7-2 and TRBJ1-5, with D unclear. CDR1 is SGHTA and CDR2 is FQGNSA in the germline V gene. V gave up 3 bases and J gave up 8 bases, with 14 bases separating them. The CDR3 covers 14 residues.

CDR3 in DNA: TGCAGCGTTGAAGATAGCCTGAACACTGAAGCTTTCTTT. Protein sequence: CSVEDSLNTEAFF. V gene TRBV29-1 combines with J gene TRBJ1-1; D gene uncertain. The V end lost 0 bases, the J end lost 0 bases, and 5 bases lay between the germline ends. The CDR3 extends over 13 amino acids. Germline CDR1 is SQVTM and CDR2 is ANQGSEA.

The chain recombines TRBV2 with TRBJ2-1, with D possibly being TRBD2 (6 bases). The V end lost 6 bases, the J end lost 6 bases, and 15 bases lay between the germline ends. Germline V lookup: CDR1 SNHLY, CDR2 FYNNEI. The CDR3 has 14 residues. This CDR3 is CASRGDGRGNEQFF. CDR3 nucleotide sequence: TGTGCCAGCAGGGGGGACGGGCGGGGCAATGAGCAGTTCTTC.

The V gene is TRBV24-1, the J gene TRBJ1-4, with D perhaps matching TRBD1 (6 bases). CDR1 is KGHDR, CDR2 SFDVKD, per germline. The CDR3 covers 15 residues. V was shortened by 2 bases and J by 5 bases, with 11 bases between the two germline ends. DNA of the CDR3: TGTGCCACCAGTGATTCCCGGGGGGCCAATGAAAAACTGTTTTTT. This encodes CATSDSRGANEKLFF.

The rearrangement joins TRBV19 to TRBJ2-1; TRBD1 agrees at 7 bases. In germline, CDR1 is LNHDA, CDR2 SQIVND (reference sequence). The V segment lost 1 base and the J segment 1 base; nucleotides outside the gene matches: 4. This CDR3 has 16 amino acids. CDR3 in amino acids: CASSIGRGQSYNEQFF. The CDR3 nucleotides are TGTGCCAGTAGTATAGGAAGGGGGCAATCCTACAATGAGCAGTTCTTC.

This chain joins TRBV5-1 and TRBJ2-5; 13 nucleotides line up with TRBD2. Trimming removed 4 bases from V and 3 bases from J; junction bases left unmatched: 3. Germline V gives CDR1 SGHRS, CDR2 YFSETQ. This CDR3 has 15 amino acids. Here the CDR3 reads CASSHGTSGEETQYF. CDR3 sequence (DNA): TGCGCCAGCAGCCACGGGACTAGCGGGGAAGAGACCCAGTACTTC.

This clone was seen a handful of times. This chain uses TRBV30 with TRBJ2-1; the match to TRBD1 covers 9 bases. Germline CDR1 and CDR2: GTSNPN and SVGIG (reference sequence). There are 11 residues in the CDR3. V shed 0 bases, J shed 16 bases, and the junction held 4 bases outside the gene matches. CDR3 loop: CAWSVRDRAFF. The CDR3 DNA reads TGTGCCTGGAGTGTACGGGACAGGGCTTTCTTC.

The chain has TRBV28 and TRBJ1-4; D remains unclear. Per the germline V gene, CDR1 is MDHEN and CDR2 is SYDVKM. The V end was cut by 6 bases, the J end by 0 bases, with 17 bases between. The CDR3 loop spans 17 amino acids. The CDR3 DNA reads as TGTGCCAGCAGGGGGTTAGGGAGGGCCGCAACTAATGAAAAACTGTTTTTT. Amino acids: CASRGLGRAATNEKLFF. Full variable domain (rest looked up from reference TRBV28 and TRBJ1-4): DVKVTQSSRYLVKRTGEKVFLECVQDMDHENMFWYRQDPGLGLRLIYFSYDVKMKEKGDIPEGYSVSREKKERFSLILESASTNQTSMYLCASRGLGRAATNEKLFFGSGTQLSVL.

The gene calls are TRBV5-4 and TRBJ2-5, with D unclear. The CDR3 has 14 amino acids. Germline-derived CDR1 and CDR2 are SGHNT and YYREEE (reference sequence). The germline V and J ends were trimmed by 4 bases and 1 base, with 11 bases remaining between them. The CDR3 sequence is CASSPDIFQETQYF. The CDR3 coding sequence is TGTGCCAGCAGCCCCGACATATTCCAAGAGACCCAGTACTTC.

This clone was seen more than once but under ten times. The chain carries TRBV27 and TRBJ2-7; 8 positions agree with TRBD1. Germline trimming cut 1 base from V and 5 bases from J; bases unmatched to any gene: 7. CDR1 is MNHEY and CDR2 is SMNVEV in the germline V gene (reference sequence). The CDR3 runs 15 residues. The CDR3 DNA reads as TGTGCCAGCAGTTTATTGGGGACAGGAACGAACGAGCAGTACTTC. Translation: CASSLLGTGTNEQYF.

This chain connects TRBV9 to TRBJ2-1, with TRBD2 matching 10 bases. The trim removed 4 bases at V and 9 bases at J, leaving 13 bases unmatched. Germline CDR1 reads SGDLS; CDR2 reads YYNGEE. The CDR3 spans 16 residues. The CDR3 nucleotides read TGTGCCAGCAGCCCCGGGACTAGCGCTGAAGGGAGTGAGCAGTTCTTC. Translating gives CASSPGTSAEGSEQFF.

The chain has TRBV5-1 and TRBJ2-1, with 13 bases identical to TRBD2. CDR3 length equals 14 residues. The germline CDR1 and CDR2 sequences are SGHRS and YFSETQ. V was clipped by 4 bases and J by 8 bases; unmatched bases: 3. CDR3 DNA: TGCGCCAGCAGCAACGGACTAGCGGGAGATGAGCAGTTCTTC. Its translation is CASSNGLAGDEQFF.

The chain carries TRBV7-9 and TRBJ2-1; D remains ambiguous. Germline CDR1 SEHNR, CDR2 FQNEAQ (reference sequence). Deletions cut 4 bases from V and 10 bases from J, with 11 bases between. The CDR3 length is 12 residues. The CDR3 loop is CASSSVLREQFF. In DNA form, the CDR3 reads TGTGCCAGCAGCTCAGTGTTGCGGGAGCAGTTCTTC.

The CDR3 sequence: CATRGPTGELFF. CDR3 sequence (DNA): TGTGCCACCCGCGGGCCCACCGGGGAGCTGTTTTTT. The chain joins TRBV10-3 to TRBJ2-2, with TRBD2 as a possible D gene (5 bases). This CDR3 has 12 amino acids. Trimming left V 10 bases short and J 4 bases short, with 10 bases between. In germline, CDR1 is ENHRY, CDR2 SYGVKD.